The 9 T cell receptor beta chains listed next were all sequenced from one sample in a study of CD8 T cells in ankylosing spondylitis. TCRdb passed the 5' RACE reads through MiXCR, listing each CDR3 protein once. In the table there are about 360,000 distinct CDR3 sequences, 20% to 25% of which are singletons. The sequencing input was blood, either unsorted or a sorted T cell fraction (not recorded which). The receptor set was obtained from a male donor with ankylosing spondylitis or in good health (not recorded which).

This clonotype was detected only a few times. The chain has TRBV6-1 and TRBJ2-6; D is unclear. CDR1 is MNHNS and CDR2 is SASEGT in the germline V gene. The CDR3 totals 14 residues. Trimming pared 4 bases from V and 4 bases from J, leaving 8 bases between. CDR3 in amino acids: CASSVIQGANVLTF. CDR3 bases: TGTGCCAGCAGTGTTATACAGGGGGCCAACGTCCTGACTTTC.

The chain links TRBV2 to TRBJ2-3; TRBD2 matches 9 bases. V was clipped by 5 bases and J by 0 bases; unmatched bases: 6. CDR3 length: 16 amino acids. The germline gives CDR1 SNHLY, CDR2 FYNNEI. CDR3 in amino acids: CASSRLAETSTDTQYF. CDR3 in DNA: TGTGCCAGCAGTAGACTAGCGGAGACTAGCACAGATACGCAGTATTTT.

This clonotype has a count of ten or more. The genes are TRBV10-3 and TRBJ2-5; no reliable D call. CDR3 length: 12 residues. The germline V gene has CDR1 ENHRY and CDR2 SYGVKD. V lost 0 bases, J lost 4 bases, and 3 bases lay in between. The CDR3 region is CAISESGETQYF. Here the CDR3 DNA reads TGTGCCATCAGTGAGTCGGGAGAGACCCAGTACTTC.

This clonotype was counted only a few times. A junction end diverges from the germline sequence, so it may reflect a read error. The chain combines TRBV29-1 with TRBJ2-7, with 8 nucleotides matching TRBD1. This CDR3 has 14 amino acids. Germline V lookup: CDR1 SQVTM, CDR2 ANQGSEA. In nucleotides, the CDR3 is TGCAGCGTAGAAGGGGGAACAGGGGGCTACGAGCAGTACTTC. As protein: CSVEGGTGGYEQYF.

The V call is TRBV20-1, the J call TRBJ2-1, with D possibly matching TRBD2 (5 bases). Germline V gene sequence: CDR1 DFQATT, CDR2 SNEGSKA (reference sequence). The CDR3 consists of 16 residues. V lost 1 base and J lost 0, with 13 bases in between. As DNA, the CDR3 is TGCAGTGCTAGAGGGGAGACTCCGAACTCCTACAATGAGCAGTTCTTC. Residues: CSARGETPNSYNEQFF.

This clonotype appeared a few times. The rearrangement uses TRBV7-8 and TRBJ2-1, with D tentatively TRBD1 or TRBD2 (5 bases each). This CDR3 spans 13 amino acids. V lost 2 bases and J 9 bases, leaving 11 bases between the germline ends. Germline CDR1 is SGHVS and CDR2 is FQNEAQ. The CDR3 here is CASSLPSGGEQFF. For the CDR3, the DNA is TGTGCCAGCAGCTTACCATCTGGGGGTGAGCAGTTCTTC.

V gene TRBV3-1 combines with J gene TRBJ1-5; a possible D gene is TRBD1 (5 bases). This CDR3 comprises 15 residues. The germline V and J ends were trimmed by 4 bases and 5 bases, with 15 bases remaining between them. Germline-derived CDR1 and CDR2 are LGHDT and YNNKEL (reference sequence). DNA for the CDR3: TGTGCCAGCAGCCCGGATAAGGACACTTATCAGCCCCAGCATTTT. This sequence encodes CASSPDKDTYQPQHF.

This clonotype was counted between two and nine times. V is TRBV2 and J is TRBJ2-1, with 7 bases aligning to TRBD1. V gave up 6 bases and J gave up 2 bases; unmatched junction bases: 7. From germline, CDR1 is SNHLY and CDR2 FYNNEI. The CDR3 extends over 15 amino acids. The CDR3 DNA is TGTGCCAGCAGGCTGACAGGGTATACCTACAATGAGCAGTTCTTC. It translates to CASRLTGYTYNEQFF.

This chain connects TRBV28 to TRBJ2-3, with 9 bases that match TRBD1. The germline gives CDR1 MDHEN, CDR2 SYDVKM. The CDR3 spans 22 residues. After removal of 2 bases from V and 3 bases from J, the junction contained 24 bases not matched to a gene. CDR3 bases: TGTGCCAGCAGTTTAATGGGCCGAGGGGACAGGGACACGTTTTATTCGACAGATACGCAGTATTTT. This sequence encodes CASSLMGRGDRDTFYSTDTQYF.